This T cell receptor (beta chain) was identified during a study of T cells after yellow fever vaccination. Study findings and constraints: Repertoires obtained by FACS sorting could include abundant clonotypes that entered as contaminants from the bulk population.

On this clonotype: Its cognate antigen is unknown.

CDR1 and CDR2 from the germline V gene are MNHEY and SVGAGI. The V gene lost 2 bases and the J gene lost 4 bases, with 6 bases spanning the gap. The CDR3 totals 13 residues. MiXCR, run by TCRdb on the 5' RACE reads, gives a single entry per CDR3 protein. In the table there are 400,000 to 650,000 distinct CDR3 sequences, less than 25% of which are singletons. The sequence derives from a man aged 18 to 30 who received the YFV17D yellow fever vaccine. The specimen comprised PBMCs, sampled roughly 20 days after the first yellow fever vaccination. The V gene is TRBV6-5, the J gene TRBJ1-3; no definite D call. The CDR3 DNA follows: TGTGCCAGCAGTTACGGGCAGGGAAACACCATATATTTT. This translates into CASSYGQGNTIYF.